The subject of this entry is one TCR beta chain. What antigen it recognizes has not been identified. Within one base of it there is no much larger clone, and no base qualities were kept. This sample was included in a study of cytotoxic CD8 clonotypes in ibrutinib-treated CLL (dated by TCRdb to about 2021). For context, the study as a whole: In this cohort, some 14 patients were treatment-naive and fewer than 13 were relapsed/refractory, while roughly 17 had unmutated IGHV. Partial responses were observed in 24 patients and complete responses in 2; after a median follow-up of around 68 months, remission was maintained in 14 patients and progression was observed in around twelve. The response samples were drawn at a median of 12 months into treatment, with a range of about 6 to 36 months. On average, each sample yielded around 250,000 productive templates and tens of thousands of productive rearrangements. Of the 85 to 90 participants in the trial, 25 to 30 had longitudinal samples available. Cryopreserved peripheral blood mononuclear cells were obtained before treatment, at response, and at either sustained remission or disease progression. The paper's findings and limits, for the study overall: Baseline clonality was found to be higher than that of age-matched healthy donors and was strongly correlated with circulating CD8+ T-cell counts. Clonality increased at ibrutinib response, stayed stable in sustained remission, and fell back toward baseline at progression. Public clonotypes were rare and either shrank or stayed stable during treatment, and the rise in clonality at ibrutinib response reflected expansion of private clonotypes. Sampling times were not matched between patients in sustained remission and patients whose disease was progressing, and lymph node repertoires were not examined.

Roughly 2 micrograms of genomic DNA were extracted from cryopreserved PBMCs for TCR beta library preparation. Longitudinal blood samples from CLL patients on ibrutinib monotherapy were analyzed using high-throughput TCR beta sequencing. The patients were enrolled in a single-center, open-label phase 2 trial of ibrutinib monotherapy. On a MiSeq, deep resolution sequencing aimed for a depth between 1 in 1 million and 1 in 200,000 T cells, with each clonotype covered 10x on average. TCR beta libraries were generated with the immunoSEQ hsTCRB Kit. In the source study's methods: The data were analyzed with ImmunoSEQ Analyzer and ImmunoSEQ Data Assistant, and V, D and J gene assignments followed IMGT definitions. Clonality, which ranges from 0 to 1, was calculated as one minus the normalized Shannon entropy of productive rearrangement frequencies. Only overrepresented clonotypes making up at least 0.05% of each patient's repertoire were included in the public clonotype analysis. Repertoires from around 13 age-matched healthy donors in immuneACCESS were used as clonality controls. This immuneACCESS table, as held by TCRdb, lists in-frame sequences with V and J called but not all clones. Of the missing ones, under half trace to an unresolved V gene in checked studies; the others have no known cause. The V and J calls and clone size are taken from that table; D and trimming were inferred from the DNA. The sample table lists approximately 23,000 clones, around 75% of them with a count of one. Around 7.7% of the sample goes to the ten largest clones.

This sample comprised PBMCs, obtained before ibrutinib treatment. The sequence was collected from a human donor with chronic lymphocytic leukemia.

The CDR3 here reads CASSLYGWPSYEQYF. DNA sequence: TGTGCCAGCAGTTTATACGGCTGGCCCTCCTACGAGCAGTACTTC. Recombination joined TRBV27 with TRBJ2-7; the D gene lacks a confident call. CDR1 MNHEY and CDR2 SMNVEV were looked up in the germline V gene (reference sequence). The CDR3 has 15 amino acids, counting the end cysteine and phenylalanine. The CDR3 DNA has 45 bases and is translated from base 1. Cut back by 1 base and 0 bases, the V and J ends lie 10 bases apart.